This is a list of T cell receptor beta chains from one sample in a study of OX40 agonist ivuxolimab in advanced cancers. This table comes from immunoSEQ multiplex PCR, and its TCRdb copy is limited to in-frame clones, with some not included. The sample consists of about 65,000 clones, approximately 89% of them appearing once. Material: CD4+ or CD8+ T cells sorted from blood, obtained in a trial of the OX40 agonist ivuxolimab. Receptor source: an adult with an advanced solid tumor such as melanoma, head and neck, liver or kidney cancer. CDR3s include the opening cysteine and the closing phenylalanine or tryptophan. D genes are given only for firm matches. Size tells how often a clone was seen (once, few, many) or the class of an expanded clone, and some rows leave it out.

J gene,D gene,V gene,clone size,CDR3 DNA,CDR3 protein
TRBJ1-4,TRBD1,TRBV11-2,-,TGTGCCAGCAGCTGGGACAGGGGGCCCAATGAAAAACTGTTTTTT,CASSWDRGPNEKLFF
TRBJ1-6,-,TRBV30,-,TGTGCCTGGAGTGTAGCCAGTCCTGCATCACCCCTCCACTTT,CAWSVASPASPLHF
TRBJ2-7,-,TRBV21-1,once,TGTGCCAGCAGCACCGGGACTAGCGGCGTCTACGAGCAGTACTTC,CASSTGTSGVYEQYF
TRBJ1-1,-,TRBV5-1,-,TGCGCCAGCAGCTTCGACCTCACAGGGAACACTGAAGCTTTCTTT,CASSFDLTGNTEAFF
TRBJ1-1,TRBD1,TRBV30,-,TGTGCCTGGAGTTTAGGGGGCTGGGACACTGAAGCTTTCTTT,CAWSLGGWDTEAFF
TRBJ2-6,-,TRBV4-1,-,TGCGCCAGCAGCCAACTACAGGATCGCTCTGGGGCCAACGTCCTGACTTTC,CASSQLQDRSGANVLTF
TRBJ1-2,TRBD1,TRBV6-1,-,TGTGCCAGCAGTGGGGGGACAGGACAAGGCAACTATGGCTACACCTTC,CASSGGTGQGNYGYTF
TRBJ2-7,TRBD2,TRBV11-2,-,TGTGCCAGCAGCCCGACTAGCGGGGGGTCCTCCGAGCAGTACTTC,CASSPTSGGSSEQYF
TRBJ2-3,-,TRBV18,-,TGTGCCAGCTCTGGGTTACCCACAGATACGCAGTATTTT,CASSGLPTDTQYF
TRBJ1-4,TRBD1,TRBV5-6,-,TGTGCCAGCAGCTCCCGGGACAGGGCTCCTAAACTGTTTTTT,CASSSRDRAPKLFF
TRBJ2-5,TRBD2,TRBV5-4,-,TGTGCCAGCAGCTCTCGACTAGCGGGGGCCCTGACCCAAGAGACCCAGTACTTC,CASSSRLAGALTQETQYF
TRBJ1-2,-,TRBV6-5,-,TGTGCCAGCAGCAACTCCTATGGCTACACCTTC,CASSNSYGYTF
TRBJ2-3,-,TRBV7-9,-,TGTGCCAGCAGCCCCTCAGGCTACCGTGCTAGCACAGATACGCAGTATTTT,CASSPSGYRASTDTQYF
TRBJ2-7,-,TRBV7-9,-,TGTGCCAGCAGCTTTTACCGGGACACTTCCTACGAGCAGTACTTC,CASSFYRDTSYEQYF
TRBJ1-4,-,TRBV19,-,TGTGCCAGTAGTCCGGGGACCTATACAACTAATGAAAAACTGTTTTTT,CASSPGTYTTNEKLFF
TRBJ2-5,TRBD2,TRBV6-6,-,TGTGCCAGCAGTTACTCGACCGGGGGGGATGAGACCCAGTACTTC,CASSYSTGGDETQYF
TRBJ1-1,-,TRBV2,medium-sized,TGTGCCAGCAGGATCGACAGATCCATGAACACTGAAGCTTTCTTT,CASRIDRSMNTEAFF
TRBJ2-2,-,TRBV19,-,TGTGCCAGTAAAAAAGGGGGGAACACCGGGGAGCTGTTTTTT,CASKKGGNTGELFF
TRBJ2-7,-,TRBV4-2,-,TGTGCCAGCAGCCAAGATCTCGGGGGGCCCTACGAGCAGTACTTC,CASSQDLGGPYEQYF
TRBJ2-5,TRBD2,TRBV7-9,-,TGTGCCAGCAGCTTTGACCTCAGCGGGGGAGAGACCCAGTACTTC,CASSFDLSGGETQYF
TRBJ2-1,TRBD1,TRBV6-1,-,TGTGCCAGCAGTTCAACCGGGACAGGGGGTGGTGAGCAGTTCTTC,CASSSTGTGGGEQFF
TRBJ1-2,TRBD1,TRBV6-1,-,TGTGCCATAACGAAGAGACAGGGTGTCGATGGCTACACCTTC,CAITKRQGVDGYTF
TRBJ2-1,-,TRBV10-3,once,TGTGCCATCAAGAAGGGCCGGAGCTCCTACAATGAGCAGTTCTTC,CAIKKGRSSYNEQFF
TRBJ1-1,-,TRBV18,-,TGTGCCAGCTCACGGTCCCGACAGGAAGCTTTCTTT,CASSRSRQEAFF
TRBJ2-3,TRBD2,TRBV11-3,-,TGTGCCAGCAGCCTAGGGCTAGCGGCTACAGATACGCAGTATTTT,CASSLGLAATDTQYF
TRBJ2-7,TRBD2,TRBV19,-,TGTGCCAGTAGTACCCCGGGCGGGGGGTCGTGGGAGCAGTACTTC,CASSTPGGGSWEQYF
TRBJ1-3,TRBD1,TRBV18,-,TGTGCCAGCTCACCATCCGGGACAGGCGCACGGAACACCATATATTTT,CASSPSGTGARNTIYF
TRBJ2-5,TRBD1,TRBV2,few,TGTGCCAGCAGTGAGTCTCAGGGGGCCGGGACCCAGTACTTC,CASSESQGAGTQYF
TRBJ1-2,TRBD1,TRBV12-5,few,TGTGCTAGTGGTCCTCCGGGACAGGGTAATGCTGGCTACACCTTC,CASGPPGQGNAGYTF
TRBJ2-3,-,TRBV7-2,-,TGTGCCAGCAGCCCCCCTTTCGGAACGAACAAACTAGATACGCAGTATTTT,CASSPPFGTNKLDTQYF
TRBJ1-5,-,TRBV18,-,TGTGCCAGCTCGGTGGACATTAGCAATCAGCCCCAGCATTTT,CASSVDISNQPQHF
TRBJ1-4,TRBD1,TRBV6-5,-,TGTGCCAGCAGTTGGGGACAGGGCCCCTTGAGAACTGTTTTT,CASSWGQGPLRTVF
TRBJ2-7,-,TRBV5-1,-,TGCGCCAGCAGTCCCCCGACGCCTTCCTACGAGCAGTACTTC,CASSPPTPSYEQYF
TRBJ2-2,-,TRBV10-3,-,TGTGCCATCAGTGAGTCCGACAGACTGAACACCGGGGAGCTGTTTTTT,CAISESDRLNTGELFF
TRBJ1-1,-,TRBV5-1,-,TGCGCCAGCAGCACTGGGACGGCGAACACTGAAGCTTTCTTT,CASSTGTANTEAFF
TRBJ1-2,TRBD1,TRBV5-6,once,TGTGCCAGCAGCTCCGTAACCACACAGGGGGCGAAGGGCTACACCTTC,CASSSVTTQGAKGYTF
TRBJ2-2,-,TRBV4-1,-,TGCGCCAGCAGCCAAGTTAGACACTACACCGGGGAGCTGTTTTTT,CASSQVRHYTGELFF
TRBJ2-1,-,TRBV11-3,-,TGTGCCAGCAGCGATAGACTAGTGAAGTTCTTC,CASSDRLVKFF
TRBJ2-1,-,TRBV5-1,-,TGCGCCAGCAGCTCCCGGGGTAGAGGCTCCTACAATGAGCAGTTCTTC,CASSSRGRGSYNEQFF
TRBJ1-5,-,TRBV30,-,TGTGCCTGGAGCCCTAAGGGTCAGCCCCAGCATTTT,CAWSPKGQPQHF
TRBJ1-1,-,TRBV14,-,TGTGCCAGCAGCCTCTTGGGGGGGCCGGACACTGAAGCTTTCTTT,CASSLLGGPDTEAFF
TRBJ2-4,-,TRBV27,-,TGTGCCAGCAGTCTCCCGTTTAAAAACATTCAGTACTTC,CASSLPFKNIQYF
TRBJ1-3,-,TRBV11-2,-,TGTGCCAGCGGCCGTCGGCAGATTTCTGGAAACACCATATATTTT,CASGRRQISGNTIYF
TRBJ1-2,-,TRBV28,-,TGTGCCAGCAGTTTACCGGGCCATGGCTACACCTTC,CASSLPGHGYTF
TRBJ1-6,-,TRBV5-4,-,TGTGCCAGCAGCTTGAATACGGGGGCGGATAATTCACCCCTCCACTTT,CASSLNTGADNSPLHF
TRBJ2-5,-,TRBV27,-,TGTGCCAGCCCCCCCAGCCCCCAAGAGACCCAGTACTTC,CASPPSPQETQYF
TRBJ2-2,-,TRBV4-1,-,TGCGCCAGCAGCCAAGGGCCTACACTGAACACCGGGGAGCTGTTTTTT,CASSQGPTLNTGELFF
TRBJ2-3,-,TRBV5-1,-,TGCGCCAGCAGCCACAGGACAACAGATACGCAGTATTTT,CASSHRTTDTQYF
TRBJ1-1,-,TRBV19,-,TGTGCCAGTAGCCGCATCTATAACACTGAAGCTTTCTTT,CASSRIYNTEAFF
TRBJ2-2,TRBD2,TRBV6-1,-,TGTGCCAGCAGTCTTAGCGGGACCACCGGGGAGCTGTTTTTT,CASSLSGTTGELFF
TRBJ2-5,-,TRBV7-4,-,TGTGCCAGCAGCTTTCAGCGGACCCAAGAGACCCAGTACTTC,CASSFQRTQETQYF
TRBJ2-1,-,TRBV9,-,TGTGCCAGCAGCGTAGCTCCAGGGGCCCTTTCTTACAATGAGCAGTTCTTC,CASSVAPGALSYNEQFF
TRBJ1-2,-,TRBV6-5,-,TGTGCCATAAAAGGGGGTTTTAACTATGGCTACACCTTC,CAIKGGFNYGYTF